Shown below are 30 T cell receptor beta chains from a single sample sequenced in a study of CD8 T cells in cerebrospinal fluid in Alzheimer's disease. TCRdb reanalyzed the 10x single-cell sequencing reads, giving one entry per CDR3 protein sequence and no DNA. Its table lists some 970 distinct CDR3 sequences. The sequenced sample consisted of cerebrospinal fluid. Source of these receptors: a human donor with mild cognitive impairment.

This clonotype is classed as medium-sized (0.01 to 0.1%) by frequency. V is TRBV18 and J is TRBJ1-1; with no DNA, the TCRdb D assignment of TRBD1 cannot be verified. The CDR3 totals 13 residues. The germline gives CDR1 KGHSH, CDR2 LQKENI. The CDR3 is CASSPQGATEAFF.

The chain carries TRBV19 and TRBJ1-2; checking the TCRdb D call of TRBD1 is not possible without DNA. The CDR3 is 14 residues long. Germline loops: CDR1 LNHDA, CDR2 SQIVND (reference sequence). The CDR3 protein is CASSTDRTNYGYTF.

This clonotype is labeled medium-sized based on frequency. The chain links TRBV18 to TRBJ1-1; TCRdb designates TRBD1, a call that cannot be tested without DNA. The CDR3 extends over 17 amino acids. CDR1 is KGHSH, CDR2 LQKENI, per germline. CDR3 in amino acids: CASSPPSRGTPNTEAFF.

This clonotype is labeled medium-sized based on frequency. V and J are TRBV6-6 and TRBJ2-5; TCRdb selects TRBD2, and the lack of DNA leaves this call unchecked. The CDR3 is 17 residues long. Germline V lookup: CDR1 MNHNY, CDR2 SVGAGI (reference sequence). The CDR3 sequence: CASSPGLAGGPRETQYF.

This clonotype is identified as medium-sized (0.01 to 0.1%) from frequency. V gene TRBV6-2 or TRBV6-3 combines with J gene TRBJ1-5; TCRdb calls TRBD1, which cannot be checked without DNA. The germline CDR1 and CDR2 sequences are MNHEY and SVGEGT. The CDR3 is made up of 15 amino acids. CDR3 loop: CASSYVGGLNQPQHF.

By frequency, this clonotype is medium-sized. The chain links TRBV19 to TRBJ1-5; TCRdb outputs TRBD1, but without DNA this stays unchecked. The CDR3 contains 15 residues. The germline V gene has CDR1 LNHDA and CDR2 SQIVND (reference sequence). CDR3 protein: CASSTGEGGWQPQHF. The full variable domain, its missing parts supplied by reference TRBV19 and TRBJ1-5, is DGGITQSPKYLFRKEGQNVTLSCEQNLNHDAMYWYRQDPGQGLRLIYYSQIVNDFQKGDIAEGYSVSREKKESFPLTVTSAQKNPTAFYLCASSTGEGGWQPQHFGDGTRLSIL.

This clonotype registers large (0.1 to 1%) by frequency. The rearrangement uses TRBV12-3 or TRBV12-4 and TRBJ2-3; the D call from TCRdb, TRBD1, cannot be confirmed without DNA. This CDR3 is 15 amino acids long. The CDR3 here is CASSFGGASTDTQYF.

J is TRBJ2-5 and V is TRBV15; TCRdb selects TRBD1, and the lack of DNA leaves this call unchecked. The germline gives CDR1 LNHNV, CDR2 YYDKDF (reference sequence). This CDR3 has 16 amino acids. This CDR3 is CATSRDIQGVVETQYF.

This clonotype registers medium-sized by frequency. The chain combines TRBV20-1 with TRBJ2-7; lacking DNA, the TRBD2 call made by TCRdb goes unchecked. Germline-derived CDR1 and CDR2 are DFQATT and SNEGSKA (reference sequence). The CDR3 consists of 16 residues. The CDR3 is CSARDLGGGRSYEQYF.

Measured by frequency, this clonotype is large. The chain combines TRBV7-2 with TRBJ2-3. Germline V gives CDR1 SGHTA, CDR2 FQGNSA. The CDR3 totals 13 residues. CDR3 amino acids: CASSLGSTDTQYF.

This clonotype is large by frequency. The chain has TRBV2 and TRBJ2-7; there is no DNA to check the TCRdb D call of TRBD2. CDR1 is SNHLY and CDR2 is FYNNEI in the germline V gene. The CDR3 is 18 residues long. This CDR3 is CASSEWASGEVSSYEQYF.

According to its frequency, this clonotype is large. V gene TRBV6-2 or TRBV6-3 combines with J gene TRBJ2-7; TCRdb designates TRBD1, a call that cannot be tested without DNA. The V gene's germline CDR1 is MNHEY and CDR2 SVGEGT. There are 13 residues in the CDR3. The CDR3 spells CASSFSLTREQYF.

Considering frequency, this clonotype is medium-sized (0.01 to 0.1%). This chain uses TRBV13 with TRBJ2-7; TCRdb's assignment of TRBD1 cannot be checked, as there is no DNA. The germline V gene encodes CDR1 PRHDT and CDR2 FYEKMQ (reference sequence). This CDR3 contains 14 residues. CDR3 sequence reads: CASSARQGVYEQYF.

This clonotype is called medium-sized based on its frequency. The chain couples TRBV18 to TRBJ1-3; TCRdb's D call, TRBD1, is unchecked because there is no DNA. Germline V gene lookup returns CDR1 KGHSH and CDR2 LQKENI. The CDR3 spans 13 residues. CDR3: CASSPGQGNTIYF.

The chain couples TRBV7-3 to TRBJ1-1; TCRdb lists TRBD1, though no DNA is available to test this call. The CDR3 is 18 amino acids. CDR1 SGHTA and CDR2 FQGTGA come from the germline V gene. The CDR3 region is CASSLTLLGQGAGTEAFF. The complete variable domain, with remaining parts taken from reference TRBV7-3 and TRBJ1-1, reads GAGVSQTPSNKVTEKGKYVELRCDPISGHTALYWYRQSLGQGPEFLIYFQGTGAADDSGLPNDRFFAVRPEGSVSTLKIQRTERGDSAVYLCASSLTLLGQGAGTEAFFGQGTRLTVV.

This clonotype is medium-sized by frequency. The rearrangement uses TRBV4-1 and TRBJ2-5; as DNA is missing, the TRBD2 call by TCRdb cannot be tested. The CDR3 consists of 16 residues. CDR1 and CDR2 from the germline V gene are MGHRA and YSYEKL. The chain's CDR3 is CASSQALAGGIETQYF.

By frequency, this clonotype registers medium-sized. CDR3 sequence: CASTAGELGNQPQHF. The chain combines TRBV19 with TRBJ1-5. CDR3 size: 15 residues. Germline V gives CDR1 LNHDA, CDR2 SQIVND (reference sequence).

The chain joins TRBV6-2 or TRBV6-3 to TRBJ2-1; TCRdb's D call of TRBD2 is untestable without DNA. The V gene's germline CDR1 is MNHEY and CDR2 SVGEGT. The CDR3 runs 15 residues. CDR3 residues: CASSVTSGGAVGQFF.

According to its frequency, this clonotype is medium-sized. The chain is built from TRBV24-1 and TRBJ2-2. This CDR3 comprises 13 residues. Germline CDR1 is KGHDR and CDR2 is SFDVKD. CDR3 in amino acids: CATQLDGTGELFF.

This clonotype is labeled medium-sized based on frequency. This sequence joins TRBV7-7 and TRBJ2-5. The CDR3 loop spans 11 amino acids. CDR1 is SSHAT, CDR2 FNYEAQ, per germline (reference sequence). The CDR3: CASTNGETQYF.

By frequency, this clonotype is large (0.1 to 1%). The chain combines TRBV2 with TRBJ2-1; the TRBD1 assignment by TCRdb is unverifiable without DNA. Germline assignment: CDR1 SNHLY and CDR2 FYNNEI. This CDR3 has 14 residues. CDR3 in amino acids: CASSEAPGGGEQFF.

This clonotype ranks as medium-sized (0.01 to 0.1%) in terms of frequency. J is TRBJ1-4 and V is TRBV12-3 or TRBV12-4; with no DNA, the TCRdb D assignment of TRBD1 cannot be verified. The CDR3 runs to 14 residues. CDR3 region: CASSFGGRGEKLFF.

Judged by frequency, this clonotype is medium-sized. The CDR3 spells CASSSPPALTDTQYF. V usage is TRBV28 and J usage is TRBJ2-3; TCRdb gives TRBD1 as the D gene, but with no DNA this cannot be confirmed. Per the germline V gene, CDR1 is MDHEN and CDR2 is SYDVKM. This CDR3 contains 15 residues.

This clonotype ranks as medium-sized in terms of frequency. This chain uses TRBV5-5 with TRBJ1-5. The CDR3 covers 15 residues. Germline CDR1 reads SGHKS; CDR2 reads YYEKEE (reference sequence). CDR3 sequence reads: CASSLTGSSNQPQHF.

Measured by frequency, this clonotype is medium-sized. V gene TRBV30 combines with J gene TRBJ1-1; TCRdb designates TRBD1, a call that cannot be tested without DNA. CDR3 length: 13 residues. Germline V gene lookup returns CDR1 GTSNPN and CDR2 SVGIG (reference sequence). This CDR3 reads CAWSVPGTGEAFF.

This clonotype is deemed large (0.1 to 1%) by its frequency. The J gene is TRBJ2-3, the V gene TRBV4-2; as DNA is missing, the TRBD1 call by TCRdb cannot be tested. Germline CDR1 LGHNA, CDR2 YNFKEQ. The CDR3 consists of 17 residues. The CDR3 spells CASSLRVGGLRTDTQYF.

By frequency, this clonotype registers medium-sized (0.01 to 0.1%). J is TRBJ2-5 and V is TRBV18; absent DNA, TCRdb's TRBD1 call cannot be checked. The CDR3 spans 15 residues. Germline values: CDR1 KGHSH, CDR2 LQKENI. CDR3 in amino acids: CASSPISGRRETQYF.

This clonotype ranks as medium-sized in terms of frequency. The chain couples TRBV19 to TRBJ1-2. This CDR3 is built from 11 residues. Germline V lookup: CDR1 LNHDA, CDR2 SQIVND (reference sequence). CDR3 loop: CASSLNYGYTF. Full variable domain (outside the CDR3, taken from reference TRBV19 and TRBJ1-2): DGGITQSPKYLFRKEGQNVTLSCEQNLNHDAMYWYRQDPGQGLRLIYYSQIVNDFQKGDIAEGYSVSREKKESFPLTVTSAQKNPTAFYLCASSLNYGYTFGSGTRLTVV.

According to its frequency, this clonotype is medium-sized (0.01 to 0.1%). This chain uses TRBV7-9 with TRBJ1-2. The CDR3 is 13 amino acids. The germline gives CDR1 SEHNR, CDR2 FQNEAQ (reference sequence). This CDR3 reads CASSLNGFYGYTF.

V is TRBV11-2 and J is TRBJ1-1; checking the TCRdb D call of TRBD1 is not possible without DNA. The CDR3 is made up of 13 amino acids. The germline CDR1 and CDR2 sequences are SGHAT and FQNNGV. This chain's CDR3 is CASSLAGDTEAFF.